This entry is about one TCR beta chain. It has no known antigen specificity. Per-base quality was not reported, and no clone a single base away is much larger than it. The CDR3 measures 14 amino acids from cysteine to phenylalanine. The kept DNA is CDR3 alone, 42 bases in frame from the first base. The germline V gene specifies MDHEN as CDR1 and SYDVKM as CDR2. The germline ends are 6 bases apart after V is trimmed by 1 base and J by 2 bases. The sample belongs to a study of T cell repertoires in cytomegalovirus infection (dated by TCRdb to the late 2010s). A note on the overall study: Donor HLA type was relevant to the analysis, as public TCR beta signatures indicated carriage of CMV infection together with the matching HLA type.

Sequencing was carried out with an Illumina HiSeq 1500. Starting from the raw public reads, TCRdb applied fastp trimming at Q25, assembled clones with MiXCR and retained in-frame beta chains. Each entry is one CDR3 protein sequence, shown with its most common DNA and genes. Recorded for this sample are about 130,000 distinct CDR3 sequences; almost 9% of them occurred a single time. The ten most abundant clones make up 10% of the sample. The paper as a whole reports these results and caveats: The ex vivo response was dominated by HLA-C-restricted CMV-specific TCR beta clonotypes, which also provided the single most frequent clonotype in two of eight donors. In both this cohort and an independent cohort of over 350 donors, the cumulative frequency of public TCR beta family members distinguished carriers of CMV infection plus the relevant HLA type.

This chain is built from TRBV28 and TRBJ1-3; the D gene cannot be resolved reliably. This receptor was identified in a human donor in good health (CMV status not recorded). Some clones in this sample may be carry-over from other donors' samples. The sequencing input was PBMCs. The CDR3 corresponds to CASSLSGAGNTIYF. The DNA is TGTGCCAGCAGTTTATCCGGGGCTGGAAACACCATATATTTT.